This T cell receptor beta chain comes out of a study of shared clonotypes between healthy human individuals. This clone has just a few counts. Libraries were prepared by immunoSEQ multiplex PCR; TCRdb keeps only in-frame clonotypes and omits some of them. This table holds about 980,000 clones, 76% found once. Germline CDR1 SGHDT, CDR2 YYEEEE. Losses at the gene ends were 0 bases for V and 4 bases for J; bases not matched to a gene: 7. The CDR3 has 16 residues. Material: memory CD4+ T cells sorted from blood. Subset in this sample: CD45RA-negative fraction. This clonotype originated in a man aged 18 to 29 in good health. V is TRBV5-6 and J is TRBJ2-3; TRBD2 matches at 8 bases. The CDR3 DNA reads TGTGCCAGCAGCTTGGGTGGTAGCGGGGTCGCAGATACGCAGTATTTT. Translation: CASSLGGSGVADTQYF.